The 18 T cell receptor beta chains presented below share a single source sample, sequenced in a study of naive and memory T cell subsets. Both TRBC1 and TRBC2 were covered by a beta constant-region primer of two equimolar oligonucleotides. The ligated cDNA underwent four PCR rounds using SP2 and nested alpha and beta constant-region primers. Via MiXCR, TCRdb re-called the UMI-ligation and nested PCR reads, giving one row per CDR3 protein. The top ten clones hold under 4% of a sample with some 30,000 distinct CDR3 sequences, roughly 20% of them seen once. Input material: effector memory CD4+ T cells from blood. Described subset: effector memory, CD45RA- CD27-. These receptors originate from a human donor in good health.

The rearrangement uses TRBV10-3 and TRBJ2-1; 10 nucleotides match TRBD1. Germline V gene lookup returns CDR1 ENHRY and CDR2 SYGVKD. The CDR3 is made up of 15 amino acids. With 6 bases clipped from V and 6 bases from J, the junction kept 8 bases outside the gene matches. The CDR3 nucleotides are TGTGCCATCAGCGACAGGGGGCGGCTTGGCAATGAGCAGTTCTTC. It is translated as CAISDRGRLGNEQFF.

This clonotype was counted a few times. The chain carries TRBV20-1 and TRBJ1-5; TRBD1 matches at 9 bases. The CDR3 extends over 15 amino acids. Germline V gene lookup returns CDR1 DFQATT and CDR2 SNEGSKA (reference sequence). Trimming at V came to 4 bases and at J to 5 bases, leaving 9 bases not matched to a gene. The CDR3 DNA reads TGCAGTGCTATATCGGGACAGGGTTACGATCAGCCCCAGCATTTT. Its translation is CSAISGQGYDQPQHF.

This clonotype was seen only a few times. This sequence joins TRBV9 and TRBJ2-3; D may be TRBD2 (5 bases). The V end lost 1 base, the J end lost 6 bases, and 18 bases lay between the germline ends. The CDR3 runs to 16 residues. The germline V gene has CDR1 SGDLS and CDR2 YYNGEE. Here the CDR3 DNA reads TGTGCCAGCAGCGTAACGACTCAGCTCGGGGTGGATACGCAGTATTTT. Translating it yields CASSVTTQLGVDTQYF.

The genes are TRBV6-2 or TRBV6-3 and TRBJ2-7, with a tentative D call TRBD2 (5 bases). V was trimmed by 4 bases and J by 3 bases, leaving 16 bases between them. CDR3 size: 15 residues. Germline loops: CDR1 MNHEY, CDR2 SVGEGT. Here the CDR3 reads CASSSLGRTFYEQYF. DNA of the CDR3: TGTGCCAGCAGTTCCCTGGGGAGAACATTCTACGAGCAGTACTTC.

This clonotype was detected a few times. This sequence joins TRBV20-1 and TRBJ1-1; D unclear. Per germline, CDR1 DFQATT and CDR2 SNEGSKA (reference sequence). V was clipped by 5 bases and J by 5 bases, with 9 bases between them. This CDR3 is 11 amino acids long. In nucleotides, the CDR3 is TGCAGTGCTCCACAGAAGACTGAAGCTTTCTTT. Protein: CSAPQKTEAFF.

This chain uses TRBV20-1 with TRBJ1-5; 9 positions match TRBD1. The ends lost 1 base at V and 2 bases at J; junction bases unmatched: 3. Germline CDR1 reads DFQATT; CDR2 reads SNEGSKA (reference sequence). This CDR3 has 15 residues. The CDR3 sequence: CSARARTGGNQPQHF. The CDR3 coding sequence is TGCAGTGCTAGAGCTCGGACAGGGGGCAATCAGCCCCAGCATTTT.

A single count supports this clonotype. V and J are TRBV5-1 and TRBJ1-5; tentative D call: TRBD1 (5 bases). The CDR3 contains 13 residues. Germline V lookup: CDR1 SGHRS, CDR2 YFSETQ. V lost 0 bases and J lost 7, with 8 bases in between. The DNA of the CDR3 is TGCGCCAGCAGCTTGGAAGGGACCCAGCCCCAGCATTTT. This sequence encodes CASSLEGTQPQHF.

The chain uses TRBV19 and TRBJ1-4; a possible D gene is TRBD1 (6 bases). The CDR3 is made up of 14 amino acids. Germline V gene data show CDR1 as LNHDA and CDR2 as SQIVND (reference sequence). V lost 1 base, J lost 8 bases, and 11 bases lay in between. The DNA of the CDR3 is TGTGCCAGTAGTATAGGGGGGGCGCGAGAAAAACTGTTTTTT. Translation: CASSIGGAREKLFF.

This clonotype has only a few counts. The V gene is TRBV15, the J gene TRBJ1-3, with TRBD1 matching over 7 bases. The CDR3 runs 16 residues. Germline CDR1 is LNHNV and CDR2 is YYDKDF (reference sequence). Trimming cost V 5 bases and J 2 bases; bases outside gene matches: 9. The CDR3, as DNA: TGTGCCACCAGCGGAACAGGGGCAGGACCTGGAAACACCATATATTTT. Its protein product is CATSGTGAGPGNTIYF. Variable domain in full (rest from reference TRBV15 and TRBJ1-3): DAMVIQNPRYQVTQFGKPVTLSCSQTLNHNVMYWYQQKSSQAPKLLFHYYDKDFNNEADTPDNFQSRRPNTSFCFLDIRSPGLGDTAMYLCATSGTGAGPGNTIYFGEGSWLTVV.

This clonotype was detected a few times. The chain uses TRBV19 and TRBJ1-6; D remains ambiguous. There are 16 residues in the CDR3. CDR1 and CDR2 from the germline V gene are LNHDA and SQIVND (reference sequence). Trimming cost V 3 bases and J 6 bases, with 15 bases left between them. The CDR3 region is CASSIAPGPSNSPLHF. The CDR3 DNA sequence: TGTGCCAGTAGTATCGCTCCGGGCCCATCTAATTCACCCCTCCACTTT.

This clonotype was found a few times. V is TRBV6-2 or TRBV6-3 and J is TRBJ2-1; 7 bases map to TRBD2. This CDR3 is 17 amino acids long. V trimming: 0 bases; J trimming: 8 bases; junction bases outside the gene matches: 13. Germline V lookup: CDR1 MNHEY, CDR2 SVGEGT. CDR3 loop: CASSYSGGPAGSDEQFF. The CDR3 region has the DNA TGTGCCAGCAGTTACTCGGGAGGGCCAGCGGGGTCCGATGAGCAGTTCTTC.

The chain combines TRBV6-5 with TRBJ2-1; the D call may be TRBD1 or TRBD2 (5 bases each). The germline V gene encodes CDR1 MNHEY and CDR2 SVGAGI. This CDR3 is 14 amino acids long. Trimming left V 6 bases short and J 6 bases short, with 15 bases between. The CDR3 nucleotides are TGTGCCAGCAGGAGAGGGACGAGACGCAATGAGCAGTTCTTC. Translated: CASRRGTRRNEQFF.

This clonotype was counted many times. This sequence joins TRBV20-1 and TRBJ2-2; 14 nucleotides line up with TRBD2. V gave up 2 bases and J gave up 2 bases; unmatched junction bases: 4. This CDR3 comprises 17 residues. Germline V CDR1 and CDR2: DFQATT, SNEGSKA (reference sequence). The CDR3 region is CSARKGTSGRNTGELFF. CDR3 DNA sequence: TGCAGTGCTAGAAAAGGGACTAGCGGGAGAAACACCGGGGAGCTGTTTTTT.

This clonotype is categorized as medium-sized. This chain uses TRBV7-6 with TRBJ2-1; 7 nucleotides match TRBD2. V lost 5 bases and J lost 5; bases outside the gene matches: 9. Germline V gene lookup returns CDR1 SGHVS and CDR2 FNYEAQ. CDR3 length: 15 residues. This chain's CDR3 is CASSRTTLADNEQFF. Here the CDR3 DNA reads TGTGCCAGCAGCCGAACCACCCTAGCGGACAATGAGCAGTTCTTC.

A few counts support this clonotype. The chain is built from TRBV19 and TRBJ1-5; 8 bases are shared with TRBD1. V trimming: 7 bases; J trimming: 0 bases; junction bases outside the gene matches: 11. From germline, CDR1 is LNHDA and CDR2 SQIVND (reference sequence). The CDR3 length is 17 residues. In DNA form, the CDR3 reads TGTGCCAGTACGGGTACAGGGGGACTCAATAGCAATCAGCCCCAGCATTTT. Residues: CASTGTGGLNSNQPQHF.

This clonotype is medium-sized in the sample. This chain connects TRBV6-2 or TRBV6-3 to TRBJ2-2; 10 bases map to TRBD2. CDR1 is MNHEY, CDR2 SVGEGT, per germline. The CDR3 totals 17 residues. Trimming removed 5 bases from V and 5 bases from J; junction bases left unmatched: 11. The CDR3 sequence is CASSKQAGGPITGELFF. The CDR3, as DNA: TGTGCCAGCAGTAAACAAGCGGGAGGGCCGATAACCGGGGAGCTGTTTTTT.

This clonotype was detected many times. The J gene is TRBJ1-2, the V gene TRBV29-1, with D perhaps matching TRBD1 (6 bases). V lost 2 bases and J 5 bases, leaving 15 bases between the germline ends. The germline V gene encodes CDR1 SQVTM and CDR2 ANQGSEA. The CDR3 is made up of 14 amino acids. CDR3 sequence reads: CSVERTGMGYGYTF. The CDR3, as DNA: TGCAGCGTTGAACGTACAGGGATGGGGTATGGCTACACCTTC.

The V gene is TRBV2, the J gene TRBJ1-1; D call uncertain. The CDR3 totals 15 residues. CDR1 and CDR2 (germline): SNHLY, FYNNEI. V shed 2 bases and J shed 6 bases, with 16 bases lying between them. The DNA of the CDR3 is TGTGCCAGCAGTGAAACGAGGCGTGCGGGCCCTGAAGCTTTCTTT. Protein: CASSETRRAGPEAFF.